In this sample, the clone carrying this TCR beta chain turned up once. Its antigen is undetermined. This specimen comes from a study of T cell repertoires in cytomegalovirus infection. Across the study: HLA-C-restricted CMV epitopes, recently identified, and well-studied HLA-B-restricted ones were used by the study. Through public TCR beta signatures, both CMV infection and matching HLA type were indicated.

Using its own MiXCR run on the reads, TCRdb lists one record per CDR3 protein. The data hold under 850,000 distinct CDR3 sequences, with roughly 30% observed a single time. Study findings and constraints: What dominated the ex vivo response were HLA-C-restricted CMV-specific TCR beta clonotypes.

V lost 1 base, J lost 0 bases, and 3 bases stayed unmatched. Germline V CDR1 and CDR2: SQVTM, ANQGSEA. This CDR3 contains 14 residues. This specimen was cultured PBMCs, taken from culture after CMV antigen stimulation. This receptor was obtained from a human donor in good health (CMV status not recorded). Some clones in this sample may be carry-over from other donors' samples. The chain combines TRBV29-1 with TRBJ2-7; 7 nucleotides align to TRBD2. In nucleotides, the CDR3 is TGCAGCGTTGAAGTCCCGGGGGGCTCCTACGAGCAGTACTTC. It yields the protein CSVEVPGGSYEQYF.